This TCR beta chain was obtained from a study of blood T cell repertoires in COVID-19. Study-wide background: Samples came from the United States, Italy and Spain, spanning acute and convalescent COVID-19. PBMCs, B-cell-depleted T cells, or T cells were the source of the cDNA or gDNA that made up the material.

This clone has only a few counts. The CDR3 has 14 residues. The V and J ends lost 5 bases and 9 bases respectively, with 17 bases between them. CDR1 is MNHNY, CDR2 SVGAGI, per germline (reference sequence). Original processing notes: Reference gene primer amplification gave nucleated cell count estimates. Method: immunoSEQ multiplex PCR; TCRdb's copy keeps in-frame clones and lacks some. The V and J calls and clone size come from that table; D and trimming were worked out from the DNA. The sample carries around 130,000 clones, roughly 79% recorded once. The sample taken for sequencing was peripheral blood. This TCR came from a human donor in a cohort sampled during active COVID-19. The genes are TRBV6-6 and TRBJ2-1, with a weak D call TRBD2 (6 bases). The CDR3 reads CASSPQLTSLEQFF. The CDR3 nucleotides read TGTGCCAGCAGTCCACAACTGACTAGTCTTGAGCAGTTCTTC.